This TCR beta chain was identified during a study of control samples from healthy donors and cancer patients. This clone was observed a single time. Germline loops: CDR1 SGHNT, CDR2 YENEEA. Trimming pared 1 base from V and 8 bases from J, leaving 9 bases between. The CDR3 runs to 13 residues. The assay was immunoSEQ multiplex PCR, and TCRdb's table has in-frame clones only and misses some. The table has approximately 190,000 clones, roughly nine tenths seen once; the top ten hold 1.5% to 2%. The chain carries TRBV11-3 and TRBJ2-1; D unclear. The TCR sequence derives from a young man in good health. The sample comprised blood. The CDR3 loop reads CASSLGTGDEQFF. CDR3 nucleotides: TGTGCCAGCAGCTTAGGGACCGGAGATGAGCAGTTCTTC.